This T cell receptor beta chain was identified during a study of shared clonotypes between healthy human individuals. TCRdb keeps only in-frame clones here, not all; method: immunoSEQ multiplex PCR. The sample records roughly 810,000 clones, 95% to 97% being singletons. The CDR3 covers 17 residues. From germline, CDR1 is SEHNR and CDR2 FQNEAQ (reference sequence). Losses at the gene ends were 5 bases for V and 4 bases for J; bases not matched to a gene: 12. Positive CCR7 selection of CD45RO-negative cells yielded the naive CD8 cells, and terminally differentiated effector memory CD45RA+ cells were excluded.

The sequenced sample was naive CD8+ T cells sorted from blood. The chain employs TRBV7-9 and TRBJ2-7; 12 bases agree with TRBD1. The TCR comes from a man aged 30-40 years in good health. The CDR3 sequence: CASSRRTGTGGRYEQYF. CDR3 in DNA: TGTGCCAGCAGCCGGCGGACCGGGACAGGGGGCAGGTACGAGCAGTACTTC.